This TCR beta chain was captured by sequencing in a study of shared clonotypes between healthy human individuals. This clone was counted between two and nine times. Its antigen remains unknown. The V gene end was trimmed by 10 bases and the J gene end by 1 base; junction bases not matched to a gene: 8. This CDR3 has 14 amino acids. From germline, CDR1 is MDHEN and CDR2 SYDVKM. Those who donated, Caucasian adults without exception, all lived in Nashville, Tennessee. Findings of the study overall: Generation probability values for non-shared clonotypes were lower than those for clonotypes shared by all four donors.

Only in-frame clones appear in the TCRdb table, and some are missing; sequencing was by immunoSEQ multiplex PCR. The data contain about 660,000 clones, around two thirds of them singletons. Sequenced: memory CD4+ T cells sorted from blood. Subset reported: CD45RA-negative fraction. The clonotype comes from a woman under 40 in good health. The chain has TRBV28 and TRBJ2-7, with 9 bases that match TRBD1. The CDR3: CATEDRGVSYEQYF. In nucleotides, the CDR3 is TGTGCCACCGAGGACAGGGGAGTTTCCTACGAGCAGTACTTC. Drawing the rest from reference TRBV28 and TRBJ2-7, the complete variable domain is DVKVTQSSRYLVKRTGEKVFLECVQDMDHENMFWYRQDPGLGLRLIYFSYDVKMKEKGDIPEGYSVSREKKERFSLILESASTNQTSMYLCATEDRGVSYEQYFGPGTRLTVT.